The 21 T cell receptor beta chains listed next were all sequenced from one sample in a study of patients and donors after allogeneic stem cell transplantation. TCRdb analysed the RT-PCR reads with MiXCR anew, one entry per CDR3 protein. The sample comprises 70,000 or so distinct CDR3 sequences, roughly 29% of which are singletons, and around 27% rests with the top ten. The sample comprised blood, either unsorted or a sorted T cell fraction (not recorded which). All receptors derive from a human donor who was either an allogeneic HSCT recipient or a stem cell or donor lymphocyte infusion donor (not recorded which). It is not recorded whose cells these are; they may come from a transplant donor.

The V call is TRBV6-5, the J call TRBJ2-7, with 9 bases that match TRBD2. From germline, CDR1 is MNHEY and CDR2 SVGAGI. There are 14 residues in the CDR3. J lost 3 bases, V lost 0 bases, and 0 bases had no gene match. The CDR3 reads CASSYSSGGYEQYF. The CDR3 DNA reads as TGTGCCAGCAGTTACTCTAGCGGGGGCTACGAGCAGTACTTC.

This rearrangement joins TRBV24-1 to TRBJ2-2; D possibly corresponds to TRBD1 (7 bases). Germline V CDR1 and CDR2: KGHDR, SFDVKD. The CDR3 length is 16 residues. Trimming removed 6 bases at V and 4 bases at J, with 17 bases between. CDR3 protein: CATSSDRAGGTGELFF. The CDR3 DNA is TGTGCCACCAGTTCCGACAGGGCCGGGGGCACCGGGGAGCTGTTTTTT.

V and J are TRBV15 and TRBJ1-1; the D gene is possibly TRBD1 (5 bases). Per germline, CDR1 LNHNV and CDR2 YYDKDF (reference sequence). This CDR3 has 15 residues. Trimming removed 2 bases at V and 7 bases at J, with 17 bases between. Here the CDR3 reads CATSRNSGHRGEAFF. The DNA of the CDR3 is TGTGCCACCAGCAGAAATAGCGGACATCGCGGTGAAGCTTTCTTT.

This clonotype has more than one count but fewer than ten. The chain carries TRBV6-1 and TRBJ1-5; the D is unclear. The germline gives CDR1 MNHNS, CDR2 SASEGT. The CDR3 contains 12 residues. V lost 4 bases and J 3 bases, leaving 4 bases between the germline ends. The DNA for the CDR3 is TGTGCCAGCAGTGTAGACAATCAGCCCCAGCATTTT. Its translation: CASSVDNQPQHF.

The sample holds many counts of this clonotype. This chain links TRBV4-1 with TRBJ1-1; D might be TRBD1 (5 bases). The V gene's germline CDR1 is MGHRA and CDR2 YSYEKL. V lost 5 bases, J lost 1 base, and 11 bases lay in between. The CDR3 is 14 residues long. The CDR3 coding sequence is TGCGCCAGCAGCAGGGACCTTCGGAACACTGAAGCTTTCTTT. This encodes CASSRDLRNTEAFF.

This clonotype was seen only once. V and J are TRBV4-2 and TRBJ2-7; 12 bases align to TRBD2. Unmatched junction bases numbered 6, after V lost 3 bases and J lost 0 bases. The CDR3 extends over 17 amino acids. Germline assignment: CDR1 LGHNA and CDR2 YNFKEQ. In DNA, the CDR3 is TGTGCCAGCAGCCACCTTACACTAGCGGGGGGCTCCTACGAGCAGTACTTC. It specifies CASSHLTLAGGSYEQYF.

This sequence joins TRBV6-2 or TRBV6-3 and TRBJ2-3; D is unclear. Trimming left V 9 bases short and J 2 bases short, with 12 bases between. Looked up from germline, CDR1 is MNHEY and CDR2 is SVGEGT. This CDR3 comprises 13 residues. The CDR3 sequence: CASWAFSTDTQYF. The CDR3 coding sequence is TGTGCCAGTTGGGCTTTCTCCACAGATACGCAGTATTTT.

This clonotype was detected ten times or more. The chain combines TRBV23-1 with TRBJ1-6; D possibly corresponds to TRBD1 (6 bases). TRBV23-1 is known as an ORF, though its function is uncertain. The CDR3 spans 16 residues. Trimming took 4 bases from V and 7 from J, leaving 17 bases between them. The CDR3 reads CASSPLSRQANSPLHF. The CDR3 DNA is TGCGCCAGCAGTCCCCTCTCAAGACAGGCGAATTCACCCCTCCACTTT.

This CDR3 is CASSFLPGRYGYTF. DNA of the CDR3: TGTGCCAGCAGCTTTCTCCCGGGCCGGTATGGCTACACCTTC. V usage is TRBV7-8 and J usage is TRBJ1-2; D not certain. The CDR3 sequence is 14 residues long. Per the germline V gene, CDR1 is SGHVS and CDR2 is FQNEAQ. Deletions cut 3 bases from V and 5 bases from J, with 13 bases between.

This clonotype was observed a handful of times. The chain joins TRBV3-1 to TRBJ2-3; 11 bases fit TRBD2. The CDR3 is 15 amino acids. Germline V gene lookup returns CDR1 LGHDT and CDR2 YNNKEL (reference sequence). Germline trimming cut 5 bases from V and 3 bases from J; bases unmatched to any gene: 4. In DNA form, the CDR3 reads TGTGCCAGCAGCTCAACTAGCGGGGGTACAGATACGCAGTATTTT. Protein product: CASSSTSGGTDTQYF.

The chain links TRBV5-1 to TRBJ2-7, with D uncertain. The CDR3 is 14 amino acids. Germline V gives CDR1 SGHRS, CDR2 YFSETQ. The ends were cut back, 0 bases at V and 3 bases at J, with 10 bases in the middle. The CDR3 here is CASSLVSWGYEQYF. CDR3 coding DNA: TGCGCCAGCAGCTTGGTGTCGTGGGGCTACGAGCAGTACTTC.

This chain links TRBV5-1 with TRBJ2-3, with D perhaps matching TRBD1 (6 bases). The CDR3 has 16 amino acids. V was trimmed by 1 base and J by 4 bases, leaving 16 bases between them. The germline CDR1 and CDR2 sequences are SGHRS and YFSETQ. The CDR3 DNA is TGCGCCAGCAGCTTGAACACAGGGATAATCGCAGATACGCAGTATTTT. Protein sequence: CASSLNTGIIADTQYF.

V gene TRBV5-4 combines with J gene TRBJ1-1, with TRBD1 as a possible D gene (6 bases). Per germline, CDR1 SGHNT and CDR2 YYREEE (reference sequence). Between the trimmed V and J ends, which lost 4 bases and 2 bases, there was a span of 21 bases. This CDR3 spans 17 amino acids. For the CDR3, the DNA is TGTGCCAGCAGCCAGGGGAGGGGCAGTTATTCAAACACTGAAGCTTTCTTT. The encoded protein is CASSQGRGSYSNTEAFF.

The chain has TRBV4-1 and TRBJ2-7; D gene unclear. This CDR3 spans 13 amino acids. The V gene's germline CDR1 is MGHRA and CDR2 YSYEKL. V shed 0 bases and J shed 7 bases, with 10 bases lying between them. Here the CDR3 reads CASSQDRQIEQYF. CDR3 nucleotide sequence: TGCGCCAGCAGCCAAGATCGTCAGATAGAGCAGTACTTC.

The J gene is TRBJ1-5, the V gene TRBV21-1; TRBD1 is taken as the D call from the table, unchecked against the DNA. TRBV21-1 is a listed pseudogene. The CDR3 sequence is 19 residues long. CDR3 amino acids: CASSKEASLDRYSNQPQHF. The CDR3 DNA follows: TGTGCCAGCAGCAAAGAAGCCTCTCTGGACAGGTATAGCAATCAGCCCCAGCATTTT.

This clonotype has just a few counts. The V and J genes are TRBV6-5 and TRBJ2-7, with D perhaps TRBD2 (5 bases). Germline CDR1 MNHEY, CDR2 SVGAGI. The V gene lost 7 bases and the J gene lost 0 bases, with 7 bases spanning the gap. The CDR3 is made up of 12 amino acids. The CDR3 bases are TGTGCCAGCATGGGGAGCTCCTACGAGCAGTACTTC. Residues: CASMGSSYEQYF.

Only a few counts were recorded for this clonotype. The chain joins TRBV7-2 to TRBJ1-5; D possibly corresponds to TRBD1 (5 bases). V lost 4 bases and J 6 bases, leaving 10 bases between the germline ends. The CDR3 length is 13 residues. CDR1 and CDR2 from the germline V gene are SGHTA and FQGNSA. The CDR3 sequence: CASSSGVGQPQHF. CDR3 DNA: TGTGCCAGCAGCTCGGGGGTTGGTCAGCCCCAGCATTTT. Using reference TRBV7-2 and TRBJ1-5 for the parts outside the CDR3, the full variable domain is GAGVSQSPSNKVTEKGKDVELRCDPISGHTALYWYRQSLGQGLEFLIYFQGNSAPDKSGLPSDRFSAERTGGSVSTLTIQRTQQEDSAVYLCASSSGVGQPQHFGDGTRLSIL.

The rearrangement joins TRBV7-2 to TRBJ2-4; D remains ambiguous. The CDR3 loop spans 16 amino acids. Trimming stripped 5 bases from V and 0 bases from J, with 14 bases between. Germline V lookup: CDR1 SGHTA, CDR2 FQGNSA. CDR3 loop: CASSVSSVLAKNIQYF. CDR3 DNA: TGTGCCAGCAGCGTATCGAGTGTACTAGCCAAAAACATTCAGTACTTC.

This rearrangement joins TRBV12-5 to TRBJ1-4; D may be TRBD1 (5 bases). V was pared by 3 bases and J by 4 bases, with 12 bases between. Germline-derived CDR1 and CDR2 are LGHNT and FRNRAP. This CDR3 has 15 amino acids. CDR3 sequence reads: CASGLSGDFNEKLFF. CDR3 bases: TGTGCTAGTGGTTTAAGCGGGGACTTTAATGAAAAACTGTTTTTT.

The rearrangement uses TRBV12-3 or TRBV12-4 and TRBJ2-3; D is unresolved. The CDR3 totals 12 residues. V lost 1 base to trimming and J lost 6 bases, with 5 bases between them. CDR3 nucleotides: TGTGCCAGCAGTTTAGATCGGGATACGCAGTATTTT. Protein sequence: CASSLDRDTQYF.

This clonotype has a count of ten or more. The rearrangement joins TRBV20-1 to TRBJ1-5; 9 bases fit TRBD1. From germline, CDR1 is DFQATT and CDR2 SNEGSKA (reference sequence). The V and J ends lost 3 bases and 1 base, in that order; junction bases with no gene match: 4. This CDR3 region has 15 residues. The CDR3, as DNA: TGCAGTGCTAGGTTACAGGGGGCAAGCAATCAGCCCCAGCATTTT. Translating it yields CSARLQGASNQPQHF.